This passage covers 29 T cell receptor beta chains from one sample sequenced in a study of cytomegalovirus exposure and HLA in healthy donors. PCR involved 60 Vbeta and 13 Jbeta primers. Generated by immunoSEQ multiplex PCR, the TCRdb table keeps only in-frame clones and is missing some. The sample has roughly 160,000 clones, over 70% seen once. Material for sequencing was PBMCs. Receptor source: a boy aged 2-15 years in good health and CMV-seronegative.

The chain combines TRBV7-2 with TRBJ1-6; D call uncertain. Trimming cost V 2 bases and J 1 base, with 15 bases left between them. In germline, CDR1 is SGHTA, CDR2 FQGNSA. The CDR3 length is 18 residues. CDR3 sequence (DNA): TGTGCCAGCAGCTTATTGCGGGGAGGAGGATCCTATAATTCACCCCTCCACTTT. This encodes CASSLLRGGGSYNSPLHF. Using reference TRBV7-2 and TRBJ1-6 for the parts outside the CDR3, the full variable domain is GAGVSQSPSNKVTEKGKDVELRCDPISGHTALYWYRQSLGQGLEFLIYFQGNSAPDKSGLPSDRFSAERTGGSVSTLTIQRTQQEDSAVYLCASSLLRGGGSYNSPLHFGNGTRLTVT.

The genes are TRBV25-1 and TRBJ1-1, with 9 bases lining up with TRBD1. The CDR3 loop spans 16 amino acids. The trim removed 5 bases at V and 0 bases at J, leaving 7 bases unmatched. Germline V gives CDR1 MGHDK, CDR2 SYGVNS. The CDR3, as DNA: TGTGCCAGCAGTCCAAGGACAGGGGCCGTGAACACTGAAGCTTTCTTT. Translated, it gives CASSPRTGAVNTEAFF. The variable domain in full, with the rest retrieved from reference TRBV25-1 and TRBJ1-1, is EADIYQTPRYLVIGTGKKITLECSQTMGHDKMYWYQQDPGMELHLIHYSYGVNSTEKGDLSSESTVSRIRTEHFPLTLESARPSHTSQYLCASSPRTGAVNTEAFFGQGTRLTVV.

Written as DNA, the CDR3 is TGCGCCAGCAGCCTGGGACTAAGGGGGGGTGGGGCAACTAATGAAAAACTGTTTTTT. It encodes CASSLGLRGGGATNEKLFF. V usage is TRBV4-3 and J usage is TRBJ1-4; tentatively, D is TRBD1 (6 bases). Germline CDR1 LGHNA, CDR2 YSLEER. With 4 bases removed from V and 0 bases from J, the gap between germline ends came to 21 bases. There are 19 residues in the CDR3.

CDR3: CASTGGRGNTEAFF. For the CDR3, the DNA is TGTGCCAGTACAGGGGGCAGGGGGAATACTGAAGCTTTCTTT. The J gene is TRBJ1-1, the V gene TRBV19; TRBD1 matches at 8 bases. CDR1 and CDR2 (germline): LNHDA, SQIVND (reference sequence). The CDR3 spans 14 residues. J was trimmed by 5 bases and V by 7 bases; bases with no gene match: 9.

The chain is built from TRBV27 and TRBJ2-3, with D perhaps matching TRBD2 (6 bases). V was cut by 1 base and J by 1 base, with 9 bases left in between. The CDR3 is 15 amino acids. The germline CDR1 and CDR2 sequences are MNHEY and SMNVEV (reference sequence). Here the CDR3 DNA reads TGTGCCAGCAGTTTATACGGGAGTGGCACAGATACGCAGTATTTT. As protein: CASSLYGSGTDTQYF.

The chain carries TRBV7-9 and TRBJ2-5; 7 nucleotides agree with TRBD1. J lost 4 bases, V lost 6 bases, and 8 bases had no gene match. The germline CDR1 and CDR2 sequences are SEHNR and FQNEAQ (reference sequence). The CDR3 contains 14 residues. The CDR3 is CASRQGTARETQYF. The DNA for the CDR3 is TGTGCCAGCAGGCAAGGGACAGCTAGAGAGACCCAGTACTTC.

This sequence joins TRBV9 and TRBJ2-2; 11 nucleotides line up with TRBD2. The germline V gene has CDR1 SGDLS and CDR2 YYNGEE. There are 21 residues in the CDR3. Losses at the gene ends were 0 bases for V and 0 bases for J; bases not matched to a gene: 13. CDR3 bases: TGTGCCAGCAGCGTAGAAGAAGGGGTAGCGGGAGGGAAAGCGAACACCGGGGAGCTGTTTTTT. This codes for CASSVEEGVAGGKANTGELFF.

The CDR3 bases are TGCAGTGGCCTAGGGGGTGGCATTCAGTACTTC. Protein sequence: CSGLGGGIQYF. The rearrangement links TRBV20-1 to TRBJ2-4, with D perhaps matching TRBD1 (6 bases). Germline V gene lookup returns CDR1 DFQATT and CDR2 SNEGSKA (reference sequence). V gave up 7 bases and J gave up 9 bases, with 13 bases separating them. This CDR3 spans 11 amino acids.

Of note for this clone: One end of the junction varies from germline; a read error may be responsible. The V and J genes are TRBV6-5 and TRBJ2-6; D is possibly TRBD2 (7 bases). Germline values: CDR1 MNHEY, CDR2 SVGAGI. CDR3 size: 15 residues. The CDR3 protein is CASTSGRRGANGLTF. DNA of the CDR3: TGTGCCAGCACCTCTGGACGCCGGGGGGCCAACGGCCTGACTTTC.

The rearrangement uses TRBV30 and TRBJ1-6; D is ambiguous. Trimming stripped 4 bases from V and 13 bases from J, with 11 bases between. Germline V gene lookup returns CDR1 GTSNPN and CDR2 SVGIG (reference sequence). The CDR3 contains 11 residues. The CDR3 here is CAWTHFSPLHF. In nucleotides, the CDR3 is TGTGCCTGGACCCACTTCTCGCCCCTCCACTTT.

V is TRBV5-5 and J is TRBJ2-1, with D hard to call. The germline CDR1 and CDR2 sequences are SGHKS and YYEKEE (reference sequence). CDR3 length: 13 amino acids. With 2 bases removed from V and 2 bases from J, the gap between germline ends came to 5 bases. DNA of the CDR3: TGTGCCAGCAGCTTTATCCCCTACAATGAGCAGTTCTTC. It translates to CASSFIPYNEQFF. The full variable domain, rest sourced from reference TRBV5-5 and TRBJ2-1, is DAGVTQSPTHLIKTRGQQVTLRCSPISGHKSVSWYQQVLGQGPQFIFQYYEKEERGRGNFPDRFSARQFPNYSSELNVNALLLGDSALYLCASSFIPYNEQFFGPGTRLTVL.

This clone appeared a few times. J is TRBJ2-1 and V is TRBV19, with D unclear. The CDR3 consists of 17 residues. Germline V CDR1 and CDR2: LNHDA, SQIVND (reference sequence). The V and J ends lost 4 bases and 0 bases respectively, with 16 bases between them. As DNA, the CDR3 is TGTGCCAGTAGTACCCCCTTTGGTCTTAGCTCCTACAATGAGCAGTTCTTC. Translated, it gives CASSTPFGLSSYNEQFF.

CDR3 sequence reads: CASSTGTTYNEQFF. The CDR3 bases are TGTGCCAGCAGCACCGGGACTACCTACAATGAGCAGTTCTTC. V usage is TRBV6-5 and J usage is TRBJ2-1; 7 bases are shared with TRBD2. The CDR3 contains 14 residues. V was pared by 6 bases and J by 2 bases, with 4 bases of the junction left unmatched. Germline-derived CDR1 and CDR2 are MNHEY and SVGAGI.

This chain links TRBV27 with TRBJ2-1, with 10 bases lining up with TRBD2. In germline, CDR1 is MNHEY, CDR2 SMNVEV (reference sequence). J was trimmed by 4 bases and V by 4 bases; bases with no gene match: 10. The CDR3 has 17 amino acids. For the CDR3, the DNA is TGTGCCAGCAGTTCGGAGCGGGAGGGTCAGACATACAATGAGCAGTTCTTC. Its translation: CASSSEREGQTYNEQFF.

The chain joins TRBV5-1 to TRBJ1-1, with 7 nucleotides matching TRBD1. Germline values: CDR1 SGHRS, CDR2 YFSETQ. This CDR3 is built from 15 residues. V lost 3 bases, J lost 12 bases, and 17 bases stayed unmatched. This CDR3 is CASSSYQRGLPSTFF. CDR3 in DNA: TGCGCCAGCAGCTCCTACCAGAGGGGGCTCCCCTCAACTTTCTTT.

This CDR3 is CASSEATGQGNEKLFF. In DNA, the CDR3 is TGTGCCAGCAGTGAAGCGACAGGACAGGGTAACGAAAAACTGTTTTTT. This sequence joins TRBV6-1 and TRBJ1-4; 8 bases map to TRBD1. The germline V gene has CDR1 MNHNS and CDR2 SASEGT. V lost 0 bases and J lost 8; bases outside the gene matches: 8. CDR3 size: 16 residues.

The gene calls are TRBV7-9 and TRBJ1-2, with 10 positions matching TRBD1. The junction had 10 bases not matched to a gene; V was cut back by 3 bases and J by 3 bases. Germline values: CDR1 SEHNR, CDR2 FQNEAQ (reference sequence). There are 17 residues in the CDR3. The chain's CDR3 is CASSFLPTGGVDYGYTF. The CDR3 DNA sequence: TGTGCCAGCAGCTTCCTTCCGACAGGGGGCGTTGACTATGGCTACACCTTC.

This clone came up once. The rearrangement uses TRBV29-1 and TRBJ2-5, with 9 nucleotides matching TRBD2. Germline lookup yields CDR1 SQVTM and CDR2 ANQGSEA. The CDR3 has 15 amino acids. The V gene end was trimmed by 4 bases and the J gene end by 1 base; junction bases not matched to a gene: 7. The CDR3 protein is CSVGILAGVQETQYF. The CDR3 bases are TGCAGCGTTGGGATCTTAGCGGGAGTCCAAGAGACCCAGTACTTC. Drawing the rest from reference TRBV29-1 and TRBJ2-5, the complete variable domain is SAVISQKPSRDICQRGTSLTIQCQVDSQVTMMFWYRQQPGQSLTLIATANQGSEATYESGFVIDKFPISRPNLTFSTLTVSNMSPEDSSIYLCSVGILAGVQETQYFGPGTRLLVL.

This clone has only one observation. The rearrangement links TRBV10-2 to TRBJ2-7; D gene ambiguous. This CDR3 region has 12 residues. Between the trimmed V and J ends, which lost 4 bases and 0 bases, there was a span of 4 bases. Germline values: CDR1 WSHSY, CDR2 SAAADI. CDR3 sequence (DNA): TGCGCCAGCAGTGGGAGCTCCTACGAGCAGTACGTC. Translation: CASSGSSYEQYV.

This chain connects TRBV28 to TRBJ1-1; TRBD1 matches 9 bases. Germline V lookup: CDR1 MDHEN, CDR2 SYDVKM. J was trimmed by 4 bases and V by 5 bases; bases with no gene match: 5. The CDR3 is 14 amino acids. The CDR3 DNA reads TGTGCCAGCAGTAAACGGACAGGGGCCACTGAAGCTTTCTTT. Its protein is CASSKRTGATEAFF. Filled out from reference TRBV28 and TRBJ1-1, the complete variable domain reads DVKVTQSSRYLVKRTGEKVFLECVQDMDHENMFWYRQDPGLGLRLIYFSYDVKMKEKGDIPEGYSVSREKKERFSLILESASTNQTSMYLCASSKRTGATEAFFGQGTRLTVV.

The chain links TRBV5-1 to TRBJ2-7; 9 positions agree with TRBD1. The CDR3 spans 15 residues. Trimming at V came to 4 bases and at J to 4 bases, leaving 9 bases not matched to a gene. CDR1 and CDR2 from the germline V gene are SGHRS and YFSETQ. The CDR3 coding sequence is TGCGCCAGCAGCCTGCGGGGACAGGGAAGTTACGAGCAGTACTTC. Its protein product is CASSLRGQGSYEQYF.

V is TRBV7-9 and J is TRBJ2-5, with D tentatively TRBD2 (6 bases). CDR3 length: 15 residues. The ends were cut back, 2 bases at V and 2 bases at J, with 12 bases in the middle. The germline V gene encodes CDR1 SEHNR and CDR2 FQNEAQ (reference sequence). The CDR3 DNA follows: TGTGCCAGCAGCTTAAAGTGGCGGGGACAAGAGACCCAGTACTTC. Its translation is CASSLKWRGQETQYF.

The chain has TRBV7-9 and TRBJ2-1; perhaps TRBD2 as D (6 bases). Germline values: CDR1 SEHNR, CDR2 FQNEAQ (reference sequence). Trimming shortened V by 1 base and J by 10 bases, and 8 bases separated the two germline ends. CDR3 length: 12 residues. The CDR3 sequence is CASSLGAGEQFF. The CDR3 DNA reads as TGTGCCAGCAGCTTAGGGGCGGGGGAGCAGTTCTTC.

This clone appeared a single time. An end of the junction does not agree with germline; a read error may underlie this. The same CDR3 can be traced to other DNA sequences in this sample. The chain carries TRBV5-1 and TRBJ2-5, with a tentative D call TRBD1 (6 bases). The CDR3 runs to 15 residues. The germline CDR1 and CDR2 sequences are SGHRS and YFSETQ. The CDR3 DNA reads TGCGCTAGCAGCCAGGGGACATTGGGCCAAGAGACCCAGTACTTC. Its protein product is CASSQGTLGQETQYF.

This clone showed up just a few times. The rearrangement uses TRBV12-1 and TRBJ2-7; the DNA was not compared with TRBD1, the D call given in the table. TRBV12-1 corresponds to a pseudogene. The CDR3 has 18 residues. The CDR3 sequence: CASSFDSVGTGKFYEQYV. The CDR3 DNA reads TGTGCCAGCAGCTTTGATTCTGTAGGGACAGGGAAATTCTACGAGCAGTACGTC.

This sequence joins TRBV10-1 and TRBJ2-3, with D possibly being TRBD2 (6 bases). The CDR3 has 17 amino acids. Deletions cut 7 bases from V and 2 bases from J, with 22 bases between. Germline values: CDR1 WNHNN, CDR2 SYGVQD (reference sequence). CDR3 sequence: CASNPIGCGDSTDTQYF. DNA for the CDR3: TGCGCCAGCAACCCAATAGGGTGCGGGGATTCCACAGATACGCAGTATTTT.

DNA for the CDR3: TGTGCCAGCAGTCTAGACAGCCCATCCGGGGAGCTGTTTTTT. Protein product: CASSLDSPSGELFF. The gene calls are TRBV5-6 and TRBJ2-2, with D possibly matching TRBD1 (5 bases). V dropped 5 bases and J dropped 6 bases, with 14 bases sitting between them. Germline CDR1 and CDR2: SGHDT and YYEEEE. This CDR3 region has 14 residues. The whole variable domain, remainder taken from reference TRBV5-6 and TRBJ2-2, is DAGVTQSPTHLIKTRGQQVTLRCSPKSGHDTVSWYQQALGQGPQFIFQYYEEEERQRGNFPDRFSGHQFPNYSSELNVNALLLGDSALYLCASSLDSPSGELFFGEGSRLTVL.

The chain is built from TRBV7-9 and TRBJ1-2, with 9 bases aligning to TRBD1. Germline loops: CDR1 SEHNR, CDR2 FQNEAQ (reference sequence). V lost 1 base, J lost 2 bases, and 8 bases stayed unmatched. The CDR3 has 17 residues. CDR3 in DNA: TGTGCCAGCAGCTTAGTGGACAGGGGATTTGCGAACTATGGCTACACCTTC. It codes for CASSLVDRGFANYGYTF.

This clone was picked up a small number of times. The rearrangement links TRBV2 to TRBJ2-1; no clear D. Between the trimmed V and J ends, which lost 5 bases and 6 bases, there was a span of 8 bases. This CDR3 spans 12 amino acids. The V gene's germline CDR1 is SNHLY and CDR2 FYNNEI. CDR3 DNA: TGTGCCAGCAGTCCTCCCCCCAATGAGCAGTTCTTC. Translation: CASSPPPNEQFF.